This passage covers 10 T cell receptor beta chains from one sample sequenced in a study of OX40 agonist ivuxolimab in advanced cancers. Generated by immunoSEQ multiplex PCR, the TCRdb table keeps only in-frame clones and is missing some. Among about 94,000 clones listed, around nine tenths were seen once. The sample consisted of CD4+ or CD8+ T cells sorted from blood, taken in a trial of the OX40 agonist ivuxolimab. The receptors stem from an adult with an advanced solid tumor such as melanoma, head and neck, liver or kidney cancer.

The count of this clone is one. The chain is built from TRBV19 and TRBJ1-1; 8 positions match TRBD1. This CDR3 has 15 amino acids. Losses at the gene ends were 5 bases for V and 4 bases for J; bases not matched to a gene: 9. Germline loops: CDR1 LNHDA, CDR2 SQIVND (reference sequence). The CDR3 loop is CASSVTGGRGTEAFF. In DNA form, the CDR3 reads TGTGCCAGTAGTGTAACAGGGGGAAGGGGCACTGAAGCTTTCTTT.

This chain connects TRBV5-6 to TRBJ1-1, with D hard to call. V dropped 6 bases and J dropped 4 bases, with 19 bases sitting between them. CDR3 size: 15 residues. Germline V gives CDR1 SGHDT, CDR2 YYEEEE. CDR3 residues: CASTRGSSKGTEAFF. In DNA, the CDR3 is TGTGCCAGCACAAGAGGTAGTTCGAAGGGCACTGAAGCTTTCTTT.

The chain couples TRBV30 to TRBJ1-6; D gene ambiguous. This CDR3 spans 16 amino acids. Germline lookup yields CDR1 GTSNPN and CDR2 SVGIG (reference sequence). Trimming removed 0 bases from V and 6 bases from J, with 15 bases in between. The CDR3 DNA is TGTGCCTGGAGTGTCCAAACCTGTCCAGCTAATTCACCCCTCCACTTT. Translation gives CAWSVQTCPANSPLHF.

This clone occurred a few times. The J gene is TRBJ1-2, the V gene TRBV19; D call uncertain. This CDR3 contains 14 residues. Germline V CDR1 and CDR2: LNHDA, SQIVND (reference sequence). V was trimmed by 1 base and J by 3 bases, leaving 9 bases between them. As DNA, the CDR3 is TGTGCCAGTAGTATAGCAAGGTTCGACTATGGCTACACCTTC. Amino acids: CASSIARFDYGYTF.

The chain links TRBV13 to TRBJ2-5, with TRBD1 identical over 7 bases. V trimming: 5 bases; J trimming: 10 bases; junction bases outside the gene matches: 19. The germline V gene encodes CDR1 PRHDT and CDR2 FYEKMQ (reference sequence). This CDR3 has 16 amino acids. The CDR3 protein is CASSRNPGQRSQDQYF. The CDR3 DNA reads TGTGCCAGCAGCAGAAATCCGGGACAGCGCTCCCAGGACCAGTACTTC.

V and J are TRBV5-1 and TRBJ1-1; D not resolved. From germline, CDR1 is SGHRS and CDR2 YFSETQ. Trimming left V 4 bases short and J 0 bases short, with 22 bases between. The CDR3 totals 18 residues. CDR3 in amino acids: CASSRAGPQTSMNTEAFF. CDR3 nucleotides: TGCGCCAGCAGCCGTGCCGGGCCCCAAACATCTATGAACACTGAAGCTTTCTTT. Supplemented by reference TRBV5-1 and TRBJ1-1, the full variable domain reads KAGVTQTPRYLIKTRGQQVTLSCSPISGHRSVSWYQQTPGQGLQFLFEYFSETQRNKGNFPGRFSGRQFSNSRSEMNVSTLELGDSALYLCASSRAGPQTSMNTEAFFGQGTRLTVV.

The chain joins TRBV5-1 to TRBJ1-2; possible D gene TRBD1, 6 bases. Trimming removed 0 bases from V and 1 base from J, with 10 bases in between. This CDR3 is 15 amino acids long. Germline V gene lookup returns CDR1 SGHRS and CDR2 YFSETQ. The CDR3 coding sequence is TGCGCCAGCAGCTTGGAGGCAGGGGTTAACTATGGCTACACCTTC. As protein: CASSLEAGVNYGYTF.

The chain's CDR3 is CASSLSHEQYF. DNA of the CDR3: TGTGCCAGCAGCTTAAGCCACGAGCAGTACTTC. V and J are TRBV7-2 and TRBJ2-7, with unresolved D. With 2 bases removed from V and 5 bases from J, the gap between germline ends came to 4 bases. This CDR3 is 11 amino acids long. CDR1 and CDR2 from the germline V gene are SGHTA and FQGNSA.

This chain connects TRBV27 to TRBJ2-7, with 9 bases that match TRBD1. Trimming removed 2 bases from V and 3 bases from J; junction bases left unmatched: 8. The CDR3 runs to 16 residues. CDR1 and CDR2 from the germline V gene are MNHEY and SMNVEV (reference sequence). The DNA for the CDR3 is TGTGCCAGCAGTTTAGGTTCCGGGACAGGGTTCTACGAGCAGTACTTC. Translation gives CASSLGSGTGFYEQYF.

This clone has just one count. The gene calls are TRBV30 and TRBJ1-3, with D uncertain. CDR3 length: 15 amino acids. Germline CDR1 GTSNPN, CDR2 SVGIG (reference sequence). V shed 5 bases and J shed 4 bases, with 18 bases lying between them. This CDR3 reads CAWAGSTLAGNTIYF. For the CDR3, the DNA is TGTGCCTGGGCGGGATCGACTCTCGCCGGAAACACCATATATTTT.